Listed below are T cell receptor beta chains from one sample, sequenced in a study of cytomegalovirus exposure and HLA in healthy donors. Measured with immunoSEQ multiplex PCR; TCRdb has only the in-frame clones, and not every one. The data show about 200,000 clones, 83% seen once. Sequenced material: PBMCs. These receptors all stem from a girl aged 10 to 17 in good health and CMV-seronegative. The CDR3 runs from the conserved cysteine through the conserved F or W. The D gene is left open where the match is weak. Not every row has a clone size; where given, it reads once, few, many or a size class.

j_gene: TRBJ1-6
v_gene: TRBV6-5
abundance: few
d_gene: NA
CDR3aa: CASSYSDLVDSPLHF
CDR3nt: TGTGCCAGCAGTTACTCCGATTTGGTAGATTCACCCCTCCACTTT

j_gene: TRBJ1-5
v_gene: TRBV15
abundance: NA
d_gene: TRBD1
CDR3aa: CATSHGQGYSNQPQHF
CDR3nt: TGTGCCACCAGCCATGGACAGGGCTATAGCAATCAGCCCCAGCATTTT

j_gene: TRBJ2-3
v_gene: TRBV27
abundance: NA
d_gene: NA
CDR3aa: CASSSEGTDTQYF
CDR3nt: TGTGCCAGCAGTTCGGAGGGCACAGATACGCAGTATTTT

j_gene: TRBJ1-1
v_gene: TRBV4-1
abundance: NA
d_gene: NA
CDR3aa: CASSQDEEDGVNTEAFF
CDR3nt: TGCGCCAGCAGCCAAGATGAAGAGGACGGGGTGAACACTGAAGCTTTCTTT

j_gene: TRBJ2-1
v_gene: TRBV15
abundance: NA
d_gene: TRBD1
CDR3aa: CATNDRVNPNEQFF
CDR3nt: TGTGCCACCAATGACAGGGTCAACCCGAATGAGCAGTTCTTC

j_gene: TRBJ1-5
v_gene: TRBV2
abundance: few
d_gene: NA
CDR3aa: CASSELLSGQPQHF
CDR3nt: TGTGCCAGCAGTGAGCTCCTCTCCGGTCAGCCCCAGCATTTT

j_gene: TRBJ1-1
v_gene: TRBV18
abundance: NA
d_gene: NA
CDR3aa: CASSPLQVENTEAFF
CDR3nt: TGTGCCAGCTCACCACTACAGGTTGAGAACACTGAAGCTTTCTTT

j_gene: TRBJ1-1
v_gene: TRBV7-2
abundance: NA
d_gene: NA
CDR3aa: CASSLGGGNGRTEAFF
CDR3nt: TGTGCCAGCAGCTTAGGGGGGGGGAATGGTCGGACTGAAGCTTTCTTT

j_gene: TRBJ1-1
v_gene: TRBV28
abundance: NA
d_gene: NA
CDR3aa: CATRWGRVNTEAFF
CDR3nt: TGTGCCACCCGGTGGGGCAGGGTGAACACTGAAGCTTTCTTT

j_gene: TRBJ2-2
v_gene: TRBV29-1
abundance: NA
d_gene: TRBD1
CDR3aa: CSAGGTGELFF
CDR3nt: TGCAGCGCAGGGGGCACCGGGGAGCTGTTTTTT

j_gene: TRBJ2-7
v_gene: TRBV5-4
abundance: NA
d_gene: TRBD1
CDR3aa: CASSARDSPYEQYF
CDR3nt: TGTGCCAGCAGCGCCCGGGACAGCCCCTACGAGCAGTACTTC

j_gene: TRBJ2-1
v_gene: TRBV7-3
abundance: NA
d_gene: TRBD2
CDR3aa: CASAPRGLAGGRALSDEQFF
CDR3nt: TGTGCCAGCGCACCCCGGGGACTAGCGGGGGGGAGAGCCCTCTCGGATGAGCAGTTCTTC

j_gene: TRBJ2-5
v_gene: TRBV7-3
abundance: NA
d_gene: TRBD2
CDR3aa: CASSLNGGGFQETQYF
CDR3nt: TGTGCCAGCAGCTTAAACGGCGGGGGATTCCAAGAGACCCAGTACTTC

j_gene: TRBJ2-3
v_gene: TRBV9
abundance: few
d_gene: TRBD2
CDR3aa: CASSVGSGIQDTQYF
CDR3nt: TGTGCCAGCAGCGTAGGAAGCGGGATACAAGATACGCAGTATTTT

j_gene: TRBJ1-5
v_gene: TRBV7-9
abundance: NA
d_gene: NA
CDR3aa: CASSLGGAGQPQHF
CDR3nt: TGTGCCAGCAGCTTAGGGGGCGCAGGACAGCCCCAGCATTTT

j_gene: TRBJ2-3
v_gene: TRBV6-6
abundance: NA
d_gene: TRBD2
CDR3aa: CASSLAGEDTQYF
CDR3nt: TGTGCCAGCAGTCTAGCGGGGGAGGATACGCAGTATTTT

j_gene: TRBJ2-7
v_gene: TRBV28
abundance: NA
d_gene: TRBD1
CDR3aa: CASGRRDRGYEQYF
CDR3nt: TGTGCCAGCGGACGCCGGGACAGGGGCTACGAGCAGTACTTC

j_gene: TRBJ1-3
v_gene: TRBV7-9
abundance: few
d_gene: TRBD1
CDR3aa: CASSPRRGAGNTIYF
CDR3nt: TGTGCCAGCAGCCCCCGCAGGGGGGCTGGAAACACCATATATTTT

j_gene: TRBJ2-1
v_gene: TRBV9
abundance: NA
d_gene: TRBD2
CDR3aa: CASSVVETSGYNEQFF
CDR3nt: TGTGCCAGCAGCGTAGTCGAGACTAGCGGCTACAATGAGCAGTTCTTC

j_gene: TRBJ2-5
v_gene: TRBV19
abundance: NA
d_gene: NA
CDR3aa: CASSWTAQETQYF
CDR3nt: TGTGCCAGTAGTTGGACAGCCCAAGAGACCCAGTACTTC

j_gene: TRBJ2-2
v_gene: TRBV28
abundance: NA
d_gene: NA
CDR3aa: CASAPGHKNTGELFF
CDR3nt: TGTGCCAGCGCCCCGGGACACAAAAACACCGGGGAGCTGTTTTTT

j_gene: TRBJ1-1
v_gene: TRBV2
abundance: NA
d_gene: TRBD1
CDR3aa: CASHIGTALNTEAFF
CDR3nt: TGTGCCAGCCACATCGGGACAGCCCTGAACACTGAAGCTTTCTTT

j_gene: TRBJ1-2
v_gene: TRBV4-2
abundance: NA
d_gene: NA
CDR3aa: CASSLSGIGYTF
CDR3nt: TGTGCCAGCAGCCTGAGCGGTATTGGCTACACCTTC

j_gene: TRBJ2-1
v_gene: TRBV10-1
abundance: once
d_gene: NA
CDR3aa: CASTIIGSCRLHNEQFF
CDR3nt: TGCGCCAGCACTATTATCGGGAGCTGCCGACTCCACAATGAGCAGTTCTTC

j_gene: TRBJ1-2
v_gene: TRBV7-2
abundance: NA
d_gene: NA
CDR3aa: CASSLGRQLSYGYTF
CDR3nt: TGTGCCAGCAGCTTAGGACGACAGTTAAGCTATGGCTACACCTTC

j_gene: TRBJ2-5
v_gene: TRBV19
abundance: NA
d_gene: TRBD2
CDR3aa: CASSTRKKWTSGATQYF
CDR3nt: TGTGCCAGTAGTACAAGAAAGAAATGGACTAGCGGGGCGACCCAGTACTTC

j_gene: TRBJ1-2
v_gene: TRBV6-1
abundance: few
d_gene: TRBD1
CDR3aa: CASTLTGGYGYTF
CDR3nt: TGTGCCAGCACTCTGACAGGGGGCTATGGCTACACCTTC

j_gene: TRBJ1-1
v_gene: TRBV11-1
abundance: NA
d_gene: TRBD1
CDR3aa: CASSFGTEYTEAFF
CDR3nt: TGTGCCAGCAGCTTCGGGACAGAATACACTGAAGCTTTCTTT

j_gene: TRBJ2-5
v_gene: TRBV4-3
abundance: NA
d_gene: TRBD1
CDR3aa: CASSQDPAGGSATQYF
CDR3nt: TGCGCCAGCAGCCAAGACCCGGCAGGGGGCTCTGCGACCCAGTACTTC

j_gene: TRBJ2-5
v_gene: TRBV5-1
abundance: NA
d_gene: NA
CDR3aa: CASSLRHRTPQETQYF
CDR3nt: TGCGCCAGCAGCTTGAGGCACAGGACGCCCCAAGAGACCCAGTACTTC

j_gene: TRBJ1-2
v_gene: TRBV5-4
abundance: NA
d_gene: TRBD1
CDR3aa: CASSQGQGTNYGYTF
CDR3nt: TGTGCCAGCAGCCAAGGACAGGGGACAAACTATGGCTACACCTTC

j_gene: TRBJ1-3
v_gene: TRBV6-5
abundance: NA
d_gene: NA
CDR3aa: CASRQYGSGNTIYF
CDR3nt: TGTGCCAGCCGCCAGTATGGCTCCGGAAACACCATATATTTT

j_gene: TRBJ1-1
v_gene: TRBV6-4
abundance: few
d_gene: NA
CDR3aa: CASSGQMGTEAFF
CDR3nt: TGTGCCAGCAGTGGACAGATGGGAACTGAAGCTTTCTTT

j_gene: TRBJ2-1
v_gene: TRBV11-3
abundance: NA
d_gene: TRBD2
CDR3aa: CASSPRLHSGSGNEQFF
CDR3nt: TGTGCCAGCAGCCCACGGTTACACAGCGGGAGTGGTAATGAGCAGTTCTTC

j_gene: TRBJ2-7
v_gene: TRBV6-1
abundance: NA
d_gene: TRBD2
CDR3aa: CASRGLAVKSYEQYF
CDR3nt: TGTGCCAGCAGGGGACTAGCGGTGAAATCCTACGAGCAGTACTTC

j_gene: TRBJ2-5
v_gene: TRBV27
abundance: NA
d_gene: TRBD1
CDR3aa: CASSTPTGEQYF
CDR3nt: TGTGCCAGCAGTACGCCGACAGGGGAGCAGTACTTC

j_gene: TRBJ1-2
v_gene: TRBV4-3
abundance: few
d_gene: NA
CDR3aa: CASSQVSQNYGYTF
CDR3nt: TGCGCCAGCAGCCAAGTTAGCCAGAACTATGGCTACACCTTC

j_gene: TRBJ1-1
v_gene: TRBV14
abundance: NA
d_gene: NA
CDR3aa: CASSQVVGRMNTEAFF
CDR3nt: TGTGCCAGCAGCCAAGTGGTCGGCAGGATGAACACTGAAGCTTTCTTT

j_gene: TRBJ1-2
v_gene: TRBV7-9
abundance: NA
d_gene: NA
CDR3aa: CASSHRDRYGYTF
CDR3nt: TGTGCCAGCAGCCATCGAGACAGATATGGCTACACCTTC

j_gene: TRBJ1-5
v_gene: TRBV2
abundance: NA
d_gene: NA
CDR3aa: CASSEQGNQPQHF
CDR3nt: TGTGCCAGCAGTGAACAGGGGAATCAGCCCCAGCATTTT

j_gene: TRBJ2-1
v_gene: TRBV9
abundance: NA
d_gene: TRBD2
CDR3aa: CASSAWASGGNEQFF
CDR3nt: TGTGCCAGCAGCGCCTGGGCGAGCGGGGGGAATGAGCAGTTCTTC

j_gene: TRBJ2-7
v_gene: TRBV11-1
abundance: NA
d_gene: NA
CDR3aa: CASSLARRYEQYF
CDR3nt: TGTGCCAGCAGCTTAGCGCGGCGCTACGAGCAGTACTTC

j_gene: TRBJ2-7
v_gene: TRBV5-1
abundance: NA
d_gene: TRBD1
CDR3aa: CASTVGPGGPYEQYF
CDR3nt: TGCGCCAGCACCGTGGGTCCAGGGGGCCCCTACGAGCAGTACTTC

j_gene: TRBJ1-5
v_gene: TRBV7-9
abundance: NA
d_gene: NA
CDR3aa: CASSLSGGQGPNQPQHF
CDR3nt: TGTGCCAGCAGCCTAAGCGGGGGGCAGGGGCCAAATCAGCCCCAGCATTTT

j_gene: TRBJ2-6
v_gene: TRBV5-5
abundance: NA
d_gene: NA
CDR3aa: CASSQDGGAGANVLTF
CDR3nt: TGTGCCAGCAGCCAAGATGGGGGCGCTGGGGCCAACGTCCTGACTTTC